This is a list of T cell receptor beta chains from one sample in a study of STAT3 mutations in large granular lymphocyte leukemia. Sequenced by immunoSEQ multiplex PCR; TCRdb stores in-frame clones only, minus some. The table includes more than 2,000 clones, around three fifths detected once. Sequencing was performed on peripheral blood mononuclear cells. Receptor source: a man between 60 and 75 years old with T-cell large granular lymphocyte leukemia. Some clones in this sample may be carry-over from other donors' samples. CDR3s include the opening cysteine and the closing phenylalanine or tryptophan. A D gene is named only where the DNA matches it firmly. Where a row states a size, it is once, few, many or the class of an expanded clone; other rows omit it.

V gene	D gene	clone size	J gene	CDR3 DNA	CDR3 protein
TRBV18	-	-	TRBJ1-1	TGTGCCAGCTCACCACCTGACGGGTGGAGGGCTGAAGCTTTCTTT	CASSPPDGWRAEAFF
TRBV6-5	-	-	TRBJ1-5	TGTGCCAGCAAAAGGGACAACTATAGCAATCAGCCCCAGCATTTT	CASKRDNYSNQPQHF
TRBV5-1	TRBD1	-	TRBJ2-7	TGCGCCAGCAGCCGACAGGGTCGGCAGTACTTC	CASSRQGRQYF
TRBV9	-	-	TRBJ1-3	TGTGCCAGCAGCGTGAGCTGGAGGGGGGCGGACACCATATATTTT	CASSVSWRGADTIYF
TRBV19	-	-	TRBJ1-6	TGTGCCAGTACCGCAATGGGGGGAGTGAATTCACCCCTCCACTTT	CASTAMGGVNSPLHF
TRBV7-9	TRBD1	-	TRBJ1-2	TGTGCCAGCACCGAAAGGTCTGGACAGGGCGTTGTCACCTTC	CASTERSGQGVVTF
TRBV18	-	few	TRBJ1-1	TGTGCCAGCTCGCCGCGGGATCTGAACACTGAAGCTTTCTTT	CASSPRDLNTEAFF
TRBV29-1	TRBD1	-	TRBJ1-1	TGCAGCGTCCGGGGACAGGGGGATGGAGCTTTCTTT	CSVRGQGDGAFF
TRBV18	TRBD1	-	TRBJ1-5	TGTGCCAGCTCACCAGGATTGGGACAGAACAATCAGCCCCAGCATTTT	CASSPGLGQNNQPQHF
TRBV5-1	TRBD1	-	TRBJ1-1	TGCGCCAGCAGCTTGACAGGGGTGGGCACTGAAGCTTTCTTT	CASSLTGVGTEAFF
TRBV7-9	-	-	TRBJ2-3	TGTGCCAGCAGCTTCGGCGCAGGATCCACAGATACGCAGTATTTT	CASSFGAGSTDTQYF
TRBV5-6	-	-	TRBJ1-2	TGTGCCAGCAGCCCCATAGGGGTGACGGGACCGCTACCGTATGGCTACACCTTC	CASSPIGVTGPLPYGYTF
TRBV30	-	once	TRBJ1-6	TGTGCCTGGAGTGAAACGAGTCGGCCCCTCCACTTT	CAWSETSRPLHF
TRBV9	-	-	TRBJ2-1	TGTGCCAGCAGCCCCGCCTACAATGAGCAGTTCTTC	CASSPAYNEQFF
TRBV18	-	-	TRBJ1-6	TGTGCCAGCTCCGAGGTGGCGGATTCACCCCTCCACTTT	CASSEVADSPLHF
TRBV30	TRBD1	-	TRBJ1-6	TGTGCCCTTCAGGGGGTCAATAATTCACCCCTCCACTTT	CALQGVNNSPLHF
TRBV5-4	-	few	TRBJ1-2	TGTGCCAGCAGCCCAAACTGGAATGGCTACACCTTC	CASSPNWNGYTF
TRBV5-1	-	few	TRBJ1-1	TGCGCCAGCAGCTTTGCAGGGTGGAGTACTGAAGCTTTCTTT	CASSFAGWSTEAFF
TRBV4-1	-	few	TRBJ1-6	TGCGCCAGCAGCCAAGATCAGCGGGGATGGGGTAATTCACCCCTCCACTTT	CASSQDQRGWGNSPLHF
TRBV7-2	-	-	TRBJ2-1	TGTGCCAGCAGCATCACCGGGACAAGCAATGAGCAGTTCTTC	CASSITGTSNEQFF
TRBV5-6	-	-	TRBJ2-1	TGTGCCAGCAGCTTATCCACACCAGGGAATGAGCAGTTCTTC	CASSLSTPGNEQFF
TRBV7-9	-	few	TRBJ1-1	TGTGCCAGCAGCTCGAACACTGAAGCTTTCTTT	CASSSNTEAFF
TRBV18	-	-	TRBJ2-7	TGTGCCAGCTCGCCGCAGGGCGCCATCCCCTACGAGCAGTACTTC	CASSPQGAIPYEQYF
TRBV13	-	-	TRBJ1-2	TGTGCCAGCAGCTTAATGGGGGGCAGGTATGGCTACACCTTC	CASSLMGGRYGYTF
TRBV5-1	-	few	TRBJ2-6	TGCGCCAGCAGCCCGGGTTTCTCTGGGGCCAACGTCCTGACTTTC	CASSPGFSGANVLTF
TRBV5-1	-	-	TRBJ2-5	TGCGCCAGCAGCAGGGGGTTGACCCAGTACTTC	CASSRGLTQYF
TRBV5-1	-	-	TRBJ1-3	TGCGCCAGCAGCTTGGAGGCGACAGGTCCTGGAAACACCATATATTTT	CASSLEATGPGNTIYF
TRBV5-4	-	-	TRBJ1-6	TGTGCCAGCAGCCAGGGACTGGCCAATTCACCCCTCCACTTT	CASSQGLANSPLHF
TRBV6-6	-	-	TRBJ1-6	TGTGCCAGCACCAGAGATAATTCACCCCTCCACTTT	CASTRDNSPLHF
TRBV30	-	-	TRBJ1-6	TGTGCCTGGAGTGGCCGGACAAGGCATAATTCACCCCTCCACTTT	CAWSGRTRHNSPLHF
TRBV20-1	-	few	TRBJ2-7	TGCAGTGCTAGAGATTACGAGGGGCAGTACTTC	CSARDYEGQYF
TRBV18	TRBD1	-	TRBJ2-7	TGTGCCAGCTCACCGGGACAGCGAGGGGCCTACGAGCAGTACTTC	CASSPGQRGAYEQYF
TRBV5-1	TRBD1	-	TRBJ1-2	TGCGCCAGCAGCGCGTTGACAGGGGGATCTGGCTACACCTTC	CASSALTGGSGYTF
TRBV5-1	TRBD1	-	TRBJ1-2	TGCGCCAGCAGCTCGGGACAGTTTAACTATGGCTACACCTTC	CASSSGQFNYGYTF
TRBV5-6	-	few	TRBJ2-7	TGTGCCAGCAGCTTACCCTGGGAAGGGTCCTACGAGCAGTACTTC	CASSLPWEGSYEQYF
TRBV5-1	TRBD1	-	TRBJ2-7	TGCGCCAGCAGAGGACAGGGCTTCTCCTACGAGCAGTACTTC	CASRGQGFSYEQYF
TRBV6-6	-	-	TRBJ1-2	TGTGCCAGCAGTTACCAACAGGGTGGCTATGGCTACACCTTC	CASSYQQGGYGYTF
TRBV18	-	few	TRBJ2-1	TGTGCCAGCTCCGACAGTAACAATGAGCAGTTCTTC	CASSDSNNEQFF
TRBV5-1	-	-	TRBJ2-5	TGCGCCAGCAGCTTGGTTGCAGGGGTGGAGACCCAGTACTTC	CASSLVAGVETQYF
TRBV4-3	-	few	TRBJ1-2	TGCGCCAGCAGCCCCACGGAAGCTAACTATGGCTACACCTTC	CASSPTEANYGYTF
TRBV7-9	TRBD2	-	TRBJ2-5	TGTGCCAGCAGCGTACTAGCGGGGGGTCAAGAGACCCAGTACTTC	CASSVLAGGQETQYF
TRBV29-1	-	-	TRBJ2-5	TGCAGCGTTGAGGCAGGGTTGGGGCAAGAGACCCAGTACTTC	CSVEAGLGQETQYF
TRBV7-3	-	-	TRBJ1-1	TGTGCCAGCAGCTTAACCTCCGCAGGGAGCGACACTGAAGCTTTCTTT	CASSLTSAGSDTEAFF
TRBV13	-	-	TRBJ1-2	TGTGCCAGCAGCCCCGGGACTTCTGGCTACACCTTC	CASSPGTSGYTF